A single sample is the source of the 10 T cell receptor beta chains below, sequenced in a study of blood T cell repertoires in COVID-19. Repertoires were generated with immunoSEQ multiplex PCR, while TCRdb's copy carries only in-frame clones and drops some. Here the sample spans roughly 190,000 clones, 80% to 90% being singletons. Sequencing was done on a sample of peripheral blood. These receptors were obtained from a human donor in a cohort sampled during active COVID-19.

The CDR3 loop reads CASTTRVNTGELFF. For the CDR3, the DNA is TGTGCCAGCACCACCAGGGTGAACACCGGGGAGCTGTTTTTT. V usage is TRBV3-1 (or the pseudogene TRBV3-2) and J usage is TRBJ2-2; possibly TRBD1 for D (5 bases). Germline lookup yields CDR1 LGHDT and CDR2 YNNKEL (reference sequence). Trimming took off 7 bases at V and 1 base at J, with 10 bases between the two ends. The CDR3 totals 14 residues.

V and J are TRBV10-3 and TRBJ2-1; D gene uncertain. The germline V and J ends were trimmed by 1 base and 3 bases, with 4 bases remaining between them. The CDR3 length is 13 residues. Germline loops: CDR1 ENHRY, CDR2 SYGVKD. The CDR3 DNA sequence: TGTGCCATCAGTGAGTTAATCTACAATGAGCAGTTCTTC. Protein: CAISELIYNEQFF.

The chain recombines TRBV10-3 with TRBJ2-3; D is unclear. This CDR3 contains 12 residues. From germline, CDR1 is ENHRY and CDR2 SYGVKD. Between the trimmed V and J ends, which lost 5 bases and 0 bases, there was a span of 3 bases. The CDR3 protein is CAISTSTDTQYF. CDR3 sequence (DNA): TGTGCCATCAGTACTAGCACAGATACGCAGTATTTT.

This chain connects TRBV6-4 to TRBJ2-3, with D tentatively TRBD2 (6 bases). Germline values: CDR1 MRHNA, CDR2 SNTAGT. Trimming removed 3 bases from V and 7 bases from J, with 11 bases in between. The CDR3 totals 13 residues. CDR3 bases: TGTGCCAGCAGTGAAGGAGGGGTTCATACGCAGTATTTT. Encoded protein: CASSEGGVHTQYF.

The chain has TRBV7-2 and TRBJ1-3, with TRBD1 as a possible D gene (6 bases). The CDR3 is 17 residues long. The germline V gene has CDR1 SGHTA and CDR2 FQGNSA. V was trimmed by 1 base and J by 0 bases, leaving 13 bases between them. The CDR3 DNA reads TGTGCCAGCAGCTTAGGTACAGGGCCGAACTCTGGAAACACCATATATTTT. It specifies CASSLGTGPNSGNTIYF.

The table lists this clone with a few counts. The chain combines TRBV6-5 with TRBJ2-7, with 13 bases matching TRBD2. The ends lost 9 bases at V and 4 bases at J; junction bases unmatched: 9. The germline gives CDR1 MNHEY, CDR2 SVGAGI. There are 15 residues in the CDR3. The CDR3 is CASKPGLAGIYEQYF. The CDR3 DNA is TGTGCCAGTAAACCGGGACTAGCGGGAATATACGAGCAGTACTTC.

The rearrangement uses TRBV4-1 and TRBJ2-1; D may be TRBD2 (6 bases). From germline, CDR1 is MGHRA and CDR2 YSYEKL. V was shortened by 4 bases and J by 0 bases, with 13 bases between the two germline ends. The CDR3 length is 16 residues. The CDR3 DNA reads as TGCGCCAGCAGCCCAGCAGCGACTAGCTCCTACAATGAGCAGTTCTTC. It codes for CASSPAATSSYNEQFF.

This rearrangement joins TRBV5-8 to TRBJ1-1; D ambiguous. Trimming shortened V by 4 bases and J by 1 base, and 8 bases separated the two germline ends. Germline CDR1 reads SGHTS; CDR2 reads YDEGEE. The CDR3 has 13 amino acids. The CDR3 sequence: CASSPPQNTEAFF. CDR3 DNA: TGTGCCAGCAGCCCTCCACAGAACACTGAAGCTTTCTTT. Full variable domain (rest looked up from reference TRBV5-8 and TRBJ1-1): EAGVTQSPTHLIKTRGQQATLRCSPISGHTSVYWYQQALGLGLQFLLWYDEGEERNRGNFPPRFSGRQFPNYSSELNVNALELEDSALYLCASSPPQNTEAFFGQGTRLTVV.

The CDR3: CAGGSRGTGELFF. The CDR3, as DNA: TGTGCCGGCGGGAGTAGGGGCACCGGGGAGCTGTTTTTT. The chain links TRBV7-2 to TRBJ2-2, with 7 positions matching TRBD2. The CDR3 has 13 residues. The trim removed 11 bases at V and 4 bases at J, leaving 7 bases unmatched. Germline loops: CDR1 SGHTA, CDR2 FQGNSA.

The chain couples TRBV10-3 to TRBJ2-1, with TRBD2 as a possible D gene (5 bases). The CDR3 runs 13 residues. The germline V and J ends were trimmed by 11 bases and 1 base, with 12 bases remaining between them. The germline gives CDR1 ENHRY, CDR2 SYGVKD. The CDR3 DNA reads TGTGCCGCCGGACTGGGATCCTACAATGAGCAGTTCTTC. Its protein is CAAGLGSYNEQFF.